A single sample gave rise to the 27 T cell receptor beta chains below, sequenced in a study of blood T cell repertoires in COVID-19. Measured with immunoSEQ multiplex PCR; TCRdb has only the in-frame clones, and not every one. The repertoire holds 200,000 to 250,000 clones, with about 90% as singletons. Specimen: PBMCs or T cells enriched from blood (not recorded which). These receptors were taken from a man aged 30 to 39 who had recovered from COVID-19.

The J gene is TRBJ1-1, the V gene TRBV29-1; 7 nucleotides match TRBD1. Per the germline V gene, CDR1 is SQVTM and CDR2 is ANQGSEA. There are 11 residues in the CDR3. The trim removed 6 bases at V and 8 bases at J, leaving 6 bases unmatched. The CDR3 reads CSVRQGSEAFF. DNA of the CDR3: TGCAGCGTACGACAGGGATCAGAAGCTTTCTTT. The whole variable domain, filled in from reference TRBV29-1 and TRBJ1-1, reads SAVISQKPSRDICQRGTSLTIQCQVDSQVTMMFWYRQQPGQSLTLIATANQGSEATYESGFVIDKFPISRPNLTFSTLTVSNMSPEDSSIYLCSVRQGSEAFFGQGTRLTVV.

This sequence joins TRBV11-2 and TRBJ2-2, with 7 bases fitting TRBD1. The CDR3 is 15 residues long. Losses at the gene ends were 5 bases for V and 4 bases for J; bases not matched to a gene: 7. Germline lookup yields CDR1 SGHAT and CDR2 FQNNGV. The CDR3 is CASSLSTGTTGELFF. The CDR3 nucleotides are TGTGCCAGCAGCCTGTCGACAGGGACCACCGGGGAGCTGTTTTTT.

The chain employs TRBV19 and TRBJ1-5, with TRBD1 as a possible D gene (5 bases). The germline V and J ends were trimmed by 5 bases and 7 bases, with 18 bases remaining between them. Germline assignment: CDR1 LNHDA and CDR2 SQIVND (reference sequence). The CDR3 is 15 amino acids. As DNA, the CDR3 is TGTGCCAGTAGTTCCCCCTCCAGGGAATTCCAGCCCCAGCATTTT. This encodes CASSSPSREFQPQHF.

The chain employs TRBV6-4 and TRBJ2-1, with 12 positions matching TRBD1. Losses at the gene ends were 2 bases for V and 6 bases for J; bases not matched to a gene: 5. Germline V lookup: CDR1 MRHNA, CDR2 SNTAGT. The CDR3 loop spans 16 amino acids. The CDR3 loop is CASSDEGQGAINEQFF. CDR3 nucleotide sequence: TGTGCCAGCAGTGACGAGGGACAGGGGGCGATCAATGAGCAGTTCTTC.

J is TRBJ2-3 and V is TRBV18; 9 nucleotides align to TRBD2. From germline, CDR1 is KGHSH and CDR2 LQKENI. V dropped 0 bases and J dropped 4; count of bases not matched to a gene: 5. The CDR3 covers 16 residues. CDR3 DNA: TGTGCCAGCTCACCACCGGGCGGGGGGGGCTCAGATACGCAGTATTTT. As protein: CASSPPGGGGSDTQYF.

This clone was recorded once. In DNA form, the CDR3 reads TGCGCCAGCAGCCAAGGGGCGGGGACAGCCTATGAAGCTTTCTTT. Protein sequence: CASSQGAGTAYEAFF. The genes are TRBV4-1 and TRBJ1-1; TRBD1 aligns across 7 bases. V lost 1 base to trimming and J lost 7 bases; unmatched junction nucleotides: 9. Germline loops: CDR1 MGHRA, CDR2 YSYEKL. The length of the CDR3 is 15 residues.

This clone came up once. J is TRBJ2-7 and V is TRBV7-8; perhaps TRBD2 as D (5 bases). The CDR3 sequence is 13 residues long. Germline V lookup: CDR1 SGHVS, CDR2 FQNEAQ. V lost 4 bases to trimming and J lost 1 base, with 8 bases between them. This CDR3 is CASSSDYSYEQYF. In DNA form, the CDR3 reads TGTGCCAGCAGCTCCGACTATTCCTACGAGCAGTACTTC.

The rearrangement uses TRBV4-1 and TRBJ2-1; TRBD2 agrees at 7 bases. CDR1 and CDR2 from the germline V gene are MGHRA and YSYEKL. CDR3 size: 17 residues. V shed 0 bases, J shed 7 bases, and the junction held 12 bases outside the gene matches. CDR3 sequence reads: CASSQDQSSGTENEQFF. As DNA, the CDR3 is TGCGCCAGCAGCCAAGATCAATCTAGCGGTACTGAAAATGAGCAGTTCTTC.

V gene TRBV28 combines with J gene TRBJ1-3; no definite D call. Trimming pared 5 bases from V and 0 bases from J, leaving 8 bases between. Germline V gene sequence: CDR1 MDHEN, CDR2 SYDVKM. This CDR3 is built from 14 residues. The CDR3 DNA sequence: TGTGCCAGCAGTCTATTAGTCTCTGGAAACACCATATATTTT. This translates into CASSLLVSGNTIYF.

CDR3 residues: CASIARQGTGNTIYF. In DNA, the CDR3 is TGTGCCAGCATCGCTCGACAGGGGACGGGAAACACCATATATTTT. The chain couples TRBV6-5 to TRBJ1-3, with 8 bases matching TRBD1. With V trimmed by 7 bases and J by 4 bases, 9 bases remained unmatched. The CDR3 spans 15 residues. CDR1 and CDR2 (germline): MNHEY, SVGAGI.

V and J are TRBV5-6 and TRBJ1-4; D gene uncertain. Germline V gives CDR1 SGHDT, CDR2 YYEEEE. V lost 2 bases and J lost 5, with 10 bases in between. The CDR3 has 14 amino acids. In nucleotides, the CDR3 is TGTGCCAGCAGCTTACCGAGGGAGAATGAAAAACTGTTTTTT. Protein sequence: CASSLPRENEKLFF.

The J gene is TRBJ2-7, the V gene TRBV9; D might be TRBD2 (6 bases). V was pared by 0 bases and J by 0 bases, with 10 bases between. CDR3 length equals 15 residues. Per germline, CDR1 SGDLS and CDR2 YYNGEE. The CDR3 sequence is CASSVGRGTSYEQYF. The CDR3 region has the DNA TGTGCCAGCAGCGTAGGCCGGGGGACCTCCTACGAGCAGTACTTC.

This rearrangement joins TRBV24-1 to TRBJ2-1, with a possible D match to TRBD1 (6 bases). The CDR3 is made up of 13 amino acids. Germline V gives CDR1 KGHDR, CDR2 SFDVKD. With 5 bases removed from V and 4 bases from J, the gap between germline ends came to 8 bases. In DNA form, the CDR3 reads TGTGCCACCAGTGCGGACAGTTACAATGAGCAGTTCTTC. Translating it yields CATSADSYNEQFF.

This chain connects TRBV5-1 to TRBJ2-7; weak D call: TRBD1 (5 bases). The CDR3 contains 16 residues. Germline CDR1 is SGHRS and CDR2 is YFSETQ. V gave up 4 bases and J gave up 0 bases, with 17 bases separating them. Here the CDR3 reads CASSPTLDTTSYEQYF. The CDR3 DNA reads as TGCGCCAGCAGCCCGACGTTGGACACCACCTCCTACGAGCAGTACTTC.

The chain employs TRBV7-3 and TRBJ2-1, with D possibly TRBD1 on 5 matching bases. Trimming pared 6 bases from V and 9 bases from J, leaving 15 bases between. The CDR3 loop spans 13 amino acids. Germline CDR1 reads SGHTA; CDR2 reads FQGTGA. The CDR3 here is CASSFMPGREQFF. CDR3 nucleotides: TGTGCCAGCAGTTTCATGCCAGGGCGTGAGCAGTTCTTC.

The V call is TRBV10-1, the J call TRBJ1-2; no definite D call. V lost 3 bases and J lost 2, with 4 bases in between. The CDR3 contains 12 residues. Germline V gives CDR1 WNHNN, CDR2 SYGVQD (reference sequence). The CDR3 DNA sequence: TGCGCCAGCAGTGACAAAAACTATGGCTACACCTTC. Translating it yields CASSDKNYGYTF.

The CDR3 sequence: CASSEGGSSRFEAFF. The CDR3 DNA follows: TGCGCCAGCAGTGAGGGCGGCAGCTCCCGATTTGAAGCTTTCTTT. The rearrangement uses TRBV10-1 and TRBJ1-1; D call uncertain. V shed 2 bases and J shed 7 bases, with 17 bases lying between them. CDR3 length: 15 residues. Germline values: CDR1 WNHNN, CDR2 SYGVQD (reference sequence).

This chain uses TRBV4-1 with TRBJ1-2, with a weak D call TRBD1 (5 bases). Trimming removed 4 bases at V and 4 bases at J, with 13 bases between. The CDR3 is made up of 14 amino acids. Germline CDR1 and CDR2: MGHRA and YSYEKL. The CDR3 DNA reads TGCGCCAGCAGCCCAGGGCTTCCCATCTATGGCTACACCTTC. Protein: CASSPGLPIYGYTF.

J is TRBJ2-1 and V is TRBV5-1; D not resolved. Germline V CDR1 and CDR2: SGHRS, YFSETQ. CDR3 size: 11 residues. Trimming stripped 2 bases from V and 8 bases from J, with 5 bases between. The DNA of the CDR3 is TGCGCCAGCAGCTTAGACTATGAGCAGTTCTTC. Translating it yields CASSLDYEQFF.

This clone was recorded once. This rearrangement joins TRBV7-2 to TRBJ2-7; no clear D gene. The CDR3 is 14 amino acids. Trimming shortened V by 1 base and J by 3 bases, and 10 bases separated the two germline ends. Germline CDR1 reads SGHTA; CDR2 reads FQGNSA. The CDR3 loop reads CASSLGTRNYEQYF. The CDR3 DNA sequence: TGTGCCAGCAGCTTAGGTACGAGAAACTACGAGCAGTACTTC.

V gene TRBV30 combines with J gene TRBJ2-7, with a possible D match to TRBD1 (6 bases). The CDR3 is made up of 14 amino acids. Trimming left V 0 bases short and J 2 bases short, with 11 bases between. Germline CDR1 and CDR2: GTSNPN and SVGIG (reference sequence). In nucleotides, the CDR3 is TGTGCCTGGAGTGTAAGTCCAGGGGCCTACGAGCAGTACTTC. It encodes CAWSVSPGAYEQYF.

This chain connects TRBV19 to TRBJ2-1; 11 nucleotides match TRBD1. Trimming took 3 bases from V and 10 from J; bases not matched to a gene: 17. Germline CDR1 LNHDA, CDR2 SQIVND (reference sequence). The CDR3 has 18 residues. Here the CDR3 reads CASSIPDRGRIGHEEQFF. The DNA of the CDR3 is TGTGCCAGTAGTATCCCGGACAGGGGGCGCATTGGCCACGAAGAGCAGTTCTTC. Full variable domain (missing parts from reference TRBV19 and TRBJ2-1): DGGITQSPKYLFRKEGQNVTLSCEQNLNHDAMYWYRQDPGQGLRLIYYSQIVNDFQKGDIAEGYSVSREKKESFPLTVTSAQKNPTAFYLCASSIPDRGRIGHEEQFFGPGTRLTVL.

The rearrangement joins TRBV30 to TRBJ2-7; TRBD2 matches at 12 bases. After removal of 4 bases from V and 5 bases from J, the junction contained 9 bases not matched to a gene. This CDR3 contains 15 residues. Looked up from germline, CDR1 is GTSNPN and CDR2 is SVGIG (reference sequence). The CDR3 spells CAWKTSGGLPDEQYF. The CDR3 DNA follows: TGTGCCTGGAAGACTAGCGGGGGATTGCCAGACGAGCAGTACTTC. The full variable domain, rest sourced from reference TRBV30 and TRBJ2-7, is SQTIHQWPATLVQPVGSPLSLECTVEGTSNPNLYWYRQAAGRGLQLLFYSVGIGQISSEVPQNLSASRPQDRQFILSSKKLLLSDSGFYLCAWKTSGGLPDEQYFGPGTRLTVT.

This clone was recorded only once. The rearrangement uses TRBV13 and TRBJ1-1, with D uncertain. Germline V gene sequence: CDR1 PRHDT, CDR2 FYEKMQ (reference sequence). The V and J ends lost 5 bases and 1 base respectively, with 8 bases between them. CDR3 length equals 13 residues. CDR3 sequence: CASSPNANTEAFF. The CDR3 region has the DNA TGTGCCAGCAGCCCTAACGCGAACACTGAAGCTTTCTTT.

The J gene is TRBJ1-2, the V gene TRBV4-3; perhaps TRBD1 as D (6 bases). The CDR3 length is 15 residues. CDR1 and CDR2 (germline): LGHNA, YSLEER. Trimming cost V 3 bases and J 5 bases, with 16 bases left between them. The CDR3 loop reads CASSQAQGSLYGYTF. DNA of the CDR3: TGCGCCAGCAGCCAGGCTCAGGGGTCCCTATATGGCTACACCTTC.

The V and J genes are TRBV25-1 and TRBJ2-2; D may be TRBD2 (6 bases). Trimming removed 4 bases at V and 4 bases at J, with 10 bases between. Germline V gives CDR1 MGHDK, CDR2 SYGVNS. The CDR3 has 14 amino acids. CDR3: CASSVGGSTGELFF. The DNA of the CDR3 is TGTGCCAGCAGTGTAGGAGGGAGCACCGGGGAGCTGTTTTTT.

This clone was detected once. The V and J genes are TRBV7-8 and TRBJ1-1, with D uncertain. Germline values: CDR1 SGHVS, CDR2 FQNEAQ. The CDR3 covers 15 residues. V lost 5 bases to trimming and J lost 0 bases, with 13 bases between them. In DNA form, the CDR3 reads TGTGCCAGCAGCCCCCAGGTTGGCATGAACACTGAAGCTTTCTTT. The encoded protein is CASSPQVGMNTEAFF.